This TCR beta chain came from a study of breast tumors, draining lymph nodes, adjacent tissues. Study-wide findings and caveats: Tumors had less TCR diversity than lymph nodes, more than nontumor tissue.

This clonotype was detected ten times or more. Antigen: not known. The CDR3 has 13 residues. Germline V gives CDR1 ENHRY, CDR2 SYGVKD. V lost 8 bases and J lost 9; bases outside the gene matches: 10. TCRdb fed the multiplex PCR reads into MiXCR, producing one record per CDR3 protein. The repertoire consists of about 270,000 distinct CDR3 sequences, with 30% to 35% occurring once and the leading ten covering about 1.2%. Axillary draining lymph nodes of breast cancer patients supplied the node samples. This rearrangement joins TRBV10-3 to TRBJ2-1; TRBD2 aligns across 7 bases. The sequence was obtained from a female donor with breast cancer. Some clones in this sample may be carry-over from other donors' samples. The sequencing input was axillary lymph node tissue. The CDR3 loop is CAIGREINPEQFF. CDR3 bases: TGTGCCATCGGGCGGGAGATAAACCCTGAGCAGTTCTTC.